This T cell receptor (beta chain) is drawn from a study of CD8 T cells in Susac syndrome. General observations from the study: Only a relatively small number of individuals were included in the TCR sequencing and HLA analysis.

Reverse transcription of roughly 0.45 to 1 ug RNA used random hexamers. Amplification of TCR beta CDR3 spanned 54 Vbeta and 13 Jbeta via immunoSEQ multiplex PCR. In TCRdb, the immunoSEQ multiplex PCR reads were re-called with MiXCR into one record per CDR3 protein. This sample has roughly 150,000 distinct CDR3 sequences, with 85% to 95% found just once. Note on this clonotype: Antigen: not known.

Sequencing targeted TCR beta in T cells from blood (CD8+ and CD4+). The clonotype was recovered from a human donor with multiple sclerosis. Sequenced: CD8+ T cells from PBMCs.

This CDR3 reads CASSRGTGELFF. The CDR3 DNA sequence: TGTGCCAGCAGTCGGGGCACCGGGGAGCTGTTTTTT. V usage is TRBV13 and J usage is TRBJ2-2; D perhaps matches TRBD2 (5 bases). Per germline, CDR1 PRHDT and CDR2 FYEKMQ (reference sequence). The CDR3 is 12 residues long. With 6 bases removed from V and 4 bases from J, the gap between germline ends came to 6 bases. The variable domain in full, completed from reference TRBV13 and TRBJ2-2, reads AAGVIQSPRHLIKEKRETATLKCYPIPRHDTVYWYQQGPGQDPQFLISFYEKMQSDKGSIPDRFSAQQFSDYHSELNMSSLELGDSALYFCASSRGTGELFFGEGSRLTVL.